These T cell receptor beta chains were read from a single sample in a study of blood T cell repertoires in COVID-19. The data were produced by immunoSEQ multiplex PCR, yet TCRdb's version contains in-frame clones alone and is incomplete. Here the sample spans fewer than 45,000 clones, 70% to 90% being singletons. Sequencing was carried out using peripheral blood. These receptors were obtained from a man in his fifties with active COVID-19. The CDR3 runs from the conserved cysteine through the conserved F or W.

cdr3_length,v_call,cdr3_aa
15,TRBV6-5,CASSRQGNPNQPQHF
13,TRBV2,CASSEVEYYEQYF
14,TRBV28,CASSPSGGTDTQYF
15,TRBV19,CASSGGGANTGELFF
14,TRBV11-2,CASSSSGGTGELFF
16,TRBV4-1,CASSQLQGWTADEQYF
14,TRBV4-1,CASSQEVRGLGYTF
18,TRBV4-1,CASSQELRANSLRYEQYF
14,TRBV6-5,CATNRAGATYEQYF
15,TRBV6-1,CASSDFHSGANVLTF
13,TRBV7-9,CASRGGDALELFF
14,TRBV15,CATSRGQGPYEQYF
18,TRBV5-1,CASSLGTSATPSGNTIYF
15,TRBV24-1,CATSDLGQGKETQYF
15,TRBV3-1/TRBV3-2,CASSQPGRGNTEAFF
13,TRBV7-9,CASSLMTGGEQYF
11,TRBV29-1,CSANSYNEQFF
14,TRBV27,CASSRQGTGYGYTF
16,TRBV27,CASSLHRDRGNYGYTF
15,TRBV6-5,CASSYLAGGGNTIYF
14,TRBV6-5,CASSPGTGNEKLFF
15,TRBV27,CASSLRAGGDQPQHF
20,TRBV5-1,CASSLAGLARFNLITDTQYF
15,TRBV11-2,CASSATSGGSYEQYF
14,TRBV28,CASSPRGGIDTQYF
17,TRBV18,CASSKTSGGALADTQYF
15,TRBV5-4,CASSSAGTPNTEAFF
14,TRBV7-9,CASSLGLAGDTQYF
15,TRBV2,CASSPTGGSSYEQYF
13,TRBV10-2,CASSSGQGLEQYF
16,TRBV4-3,CASSQALTGGHTEAFF
18,TRBV9,CASSGTSGGAVVGIAQYF
14,TRBV7-9,CASNPGQTNTEAFF
14,TRBV24-1,CATEGWGGGETQYF
15,TRBV19,CASRRTSGATGELFF
15,TRBV28,CASSPYQGAYNEQFF
14,TRBV28,CASSRGGENYGYTF
14,TRBV6-2/TRBV6-3,CASSPGTGRETQYF
16,TRBV18,CASSPPGTGRAYEQYF
15,TRBV7-2,CASSGGQGTYNEQFF
15,TRBV10-1,CASSTTGGQPYEQYF
13,TRBV2,CATSTGWAGELFF
14,TRBV2,CASSDLGQGYEQYF
15,TRBV27,CASSLVAGPYNEQFF
14,TRBV6-5,CASSYSGSGNTIYF
15,TRBV27,CASSRVPRGQETQYF
15,TRBV4-1,CASSQDLAGAYEQYF
17,TRBV15,CATSRPQTGFLTGTQYF
13,TRBV5-6,CASSPLQGTGYTF
10,TRBV21-1,CASLPGELFF
17,TRBV10-3,CAISEAGLDSGANVLTF
15,TRBV6-6,CASSYRPTGSEPQHF
14,TRBV7-2,CASSRDRGLTEAFF
15,TRBV6-6,CASSVGLLPANTQYF
15,TRBV28,CASSFGQTNQETQYF
15,TRBV19,CASSFGRGRTGELFF
12,TRBV5-4,CASSLINTEAFF
16,TRBV4-3,CASSQDLGGSPYEQYF
16,TRBV4-3,CASSQGLGGYNSPLHF
14,TRBV5-1,CASSPTGVNEKLFF